What follows is one T cell receptor (beta chain) and its context. Its antigen is undetermined. TCRdb's copy holds only in-frame clones and misses some; the assay was immunoSEQ multiplex PCR. The profile shows 90,000 to 120,000 clones, 86% of them singletons. These data come from a study of T cell responses to AZD1222 COVID-19 vaccine. General observations from the study: Clonal diversity was possibly underestimated; the donors were predominantly white British and more often female. Reports say nearly half of spike-specific TCRs go after unmutated variant regions.

The source material was peripheral blood, sampled 28 days after the second dose of the MenACWY control vaccine. This receptor was identified in an adult who received the MenACWY meningococcal vaccine as a control.

CDR3 DNA: TGTGCCAGCAGCGCGGACAGGGTTTATGGCTACACCTTC. This codes for CASSADRVYGYTF. The chain recombines TRBV6-5 with TRBJ1-2; 8 bases align to TRBD1. This CDR3 has 13 amino acids. CDR1 MNHEY and CDR2 SVGAGI come from the germline V gene. V lost 6 bases to trimming and J lost 5 bases; unmatched junction nucleotides: 5.